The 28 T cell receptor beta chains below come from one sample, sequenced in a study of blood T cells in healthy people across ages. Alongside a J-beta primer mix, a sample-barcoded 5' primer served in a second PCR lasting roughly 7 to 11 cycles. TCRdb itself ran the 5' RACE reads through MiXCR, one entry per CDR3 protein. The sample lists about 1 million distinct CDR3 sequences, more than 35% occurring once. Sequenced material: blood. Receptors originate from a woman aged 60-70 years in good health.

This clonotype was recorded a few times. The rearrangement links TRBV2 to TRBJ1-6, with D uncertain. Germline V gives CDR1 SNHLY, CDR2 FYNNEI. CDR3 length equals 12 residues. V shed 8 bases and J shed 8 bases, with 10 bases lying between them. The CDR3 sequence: CASRHRDSPLHF. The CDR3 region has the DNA TGTGCCAGCCGCCACCGAGATTCACCCCTCCACTTT.

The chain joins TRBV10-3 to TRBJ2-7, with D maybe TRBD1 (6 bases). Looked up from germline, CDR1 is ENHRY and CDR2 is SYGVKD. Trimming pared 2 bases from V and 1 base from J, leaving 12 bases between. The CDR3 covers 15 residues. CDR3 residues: CAISEGGGPSYEQYF. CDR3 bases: TGTGCCATCAGTGAGGGGGGCGGGCCTTCCTACGAGCAGTACTTC.

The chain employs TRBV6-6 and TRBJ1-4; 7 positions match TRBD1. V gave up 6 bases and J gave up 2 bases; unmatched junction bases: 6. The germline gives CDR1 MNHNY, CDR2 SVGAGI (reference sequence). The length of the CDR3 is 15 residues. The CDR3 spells CASSTGTVTNEKLFF. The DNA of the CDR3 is TGTGCCAGCAGCACCGGGACAGTCACTAATGAAAAACTGTTTTTT.

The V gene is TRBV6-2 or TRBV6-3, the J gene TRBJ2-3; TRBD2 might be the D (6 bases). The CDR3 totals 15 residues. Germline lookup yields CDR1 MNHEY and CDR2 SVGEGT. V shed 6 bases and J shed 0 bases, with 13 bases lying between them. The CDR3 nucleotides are TGTGCCAGCAGGGCGTCGGGAGACAGCACAGATACGCAGTATTTT. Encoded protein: CASRASGDSTDTQYF.

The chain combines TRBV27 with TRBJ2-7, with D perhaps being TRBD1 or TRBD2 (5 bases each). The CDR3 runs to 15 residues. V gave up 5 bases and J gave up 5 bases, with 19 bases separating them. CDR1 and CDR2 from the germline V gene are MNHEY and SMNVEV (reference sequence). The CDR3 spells CASSPTRGNGDEQYF. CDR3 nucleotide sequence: TGTGCCAGCAGTCCCACGAGGGGAAACGGCGACGAGCAGTACTTC.

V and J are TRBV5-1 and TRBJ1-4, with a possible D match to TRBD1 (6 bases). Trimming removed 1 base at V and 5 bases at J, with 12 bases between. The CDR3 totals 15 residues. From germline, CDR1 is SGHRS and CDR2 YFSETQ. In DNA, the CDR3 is TGCGCCAGCAGCTTGTGGGGGGCATCGAATGAAAAACTGTTTTTT. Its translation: CASSLWGASNEKLFF. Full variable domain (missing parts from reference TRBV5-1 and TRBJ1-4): KAGVTQTPRYLIKTRGQQVTLSCSPISGHRSVSWYQQTPGQGLQFLFEYFSETQRNKGNFPGRFSGRQFSNSRSEMNVSTLELGDSALYLCASSLWGASNEKLFFGSGTQLSVL.

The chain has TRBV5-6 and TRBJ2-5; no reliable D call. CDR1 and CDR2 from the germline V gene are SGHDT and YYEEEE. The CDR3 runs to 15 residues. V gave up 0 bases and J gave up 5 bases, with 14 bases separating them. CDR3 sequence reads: CASSLGRTGAETQYF. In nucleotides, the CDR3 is TGTGCCAGCAGCTTGGGTCGAACCGGTGCGGAGACCCAGTACTTC.

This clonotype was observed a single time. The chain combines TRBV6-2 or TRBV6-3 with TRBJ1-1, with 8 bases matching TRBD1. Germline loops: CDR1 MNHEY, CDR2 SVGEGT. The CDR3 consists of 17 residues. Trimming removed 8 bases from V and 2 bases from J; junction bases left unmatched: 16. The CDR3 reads CASHYSPHGQGNTEAFF. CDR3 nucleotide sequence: TGTGCCAGCCACTATTCCCCCCACGGACAGGGCAACACTGAAGCTTTCTTT.

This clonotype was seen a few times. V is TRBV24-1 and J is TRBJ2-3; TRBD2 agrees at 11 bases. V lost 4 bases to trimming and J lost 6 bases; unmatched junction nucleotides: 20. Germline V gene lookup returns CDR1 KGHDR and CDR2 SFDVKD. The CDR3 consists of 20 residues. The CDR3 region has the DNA TGTGCCACCAGTGACCCATCCTCGGCCGGGACTAGCGGTATCGGGGATACGCAGTATTTT. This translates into CATSDPSSAGTSGIGDTQYF.

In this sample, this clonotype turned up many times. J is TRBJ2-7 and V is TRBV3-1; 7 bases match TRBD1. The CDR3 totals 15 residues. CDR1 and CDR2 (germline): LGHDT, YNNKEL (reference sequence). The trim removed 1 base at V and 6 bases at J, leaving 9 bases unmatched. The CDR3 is CASSQGTGLTVEQYF. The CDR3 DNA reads TGTGCCAGCAGCCAAGGGACAGGCCTCACGGTCGAGCAGTACTTC.

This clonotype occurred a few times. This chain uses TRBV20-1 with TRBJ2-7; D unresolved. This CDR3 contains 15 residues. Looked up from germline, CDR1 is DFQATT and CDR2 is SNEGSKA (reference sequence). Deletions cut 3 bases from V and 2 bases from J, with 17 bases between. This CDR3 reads CSASPPFGGTYEQYF. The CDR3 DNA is TGCAGTGCTAGCCCTCCATTCGGCGGAACCTACGAGCAGTACTTC.

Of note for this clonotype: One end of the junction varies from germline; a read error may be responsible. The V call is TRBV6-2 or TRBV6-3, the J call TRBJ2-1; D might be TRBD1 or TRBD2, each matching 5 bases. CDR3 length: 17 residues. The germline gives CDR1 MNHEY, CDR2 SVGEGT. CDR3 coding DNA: TGTGCCAGCAATGATCCTACAGGCGGAGGCTCCCACAATGAGCAGTTCTTC. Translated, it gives CASNDPTGGGSHNEQFF.

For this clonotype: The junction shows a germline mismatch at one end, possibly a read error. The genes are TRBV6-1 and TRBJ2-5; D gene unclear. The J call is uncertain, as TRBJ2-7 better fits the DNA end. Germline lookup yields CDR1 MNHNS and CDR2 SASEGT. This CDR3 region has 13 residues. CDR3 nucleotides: TGTGCCAGTAGTGGTTGGATCGACTACGAGCAGTACTTC. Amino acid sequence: CASSGWIDYEQYF.

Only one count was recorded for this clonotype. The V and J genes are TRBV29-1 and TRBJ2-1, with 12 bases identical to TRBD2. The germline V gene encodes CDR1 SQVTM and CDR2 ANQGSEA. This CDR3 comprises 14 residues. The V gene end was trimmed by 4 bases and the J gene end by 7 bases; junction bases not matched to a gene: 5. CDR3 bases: TGCAGCGTTGTAAGACTAGCGGGAGTAAATGAGCAGTTCTTC. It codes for CSVVRLAGVNEQFF.

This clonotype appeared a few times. CDR3 bases: TGCAGTGCTAGCGATTACCGGGACTATGGCACAGATACGCAGTATTTT. Protein product: CSASDYRDYGTDTQYF. V usage is TRBV20-1 and J usage is TRBJ2-3, with 7 bases aligning to TRBD2. CDR1 DFQATT and CDR2 SNEGSKA come from the germline V gene (reference sequence). The CDR3 totals 16 residues. Unmatched junction bases numbered 10, after V lost 3 bases and J lost 1 base.

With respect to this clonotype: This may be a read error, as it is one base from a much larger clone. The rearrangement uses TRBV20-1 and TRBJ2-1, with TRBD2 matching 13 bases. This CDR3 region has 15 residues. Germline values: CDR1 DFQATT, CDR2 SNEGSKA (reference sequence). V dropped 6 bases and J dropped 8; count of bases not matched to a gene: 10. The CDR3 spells CSATTSGGAGYEQFF. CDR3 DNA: TGCAGTGCGACTACTAGCGGGGGGGCAGGGTATGAGCAGTTCTTC.

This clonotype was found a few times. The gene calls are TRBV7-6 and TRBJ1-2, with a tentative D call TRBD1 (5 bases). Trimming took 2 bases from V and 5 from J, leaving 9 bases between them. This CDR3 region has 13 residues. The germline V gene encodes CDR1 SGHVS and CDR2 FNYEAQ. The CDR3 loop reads CASSLKDNYGYTF. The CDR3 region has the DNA TGTGCCAGCAGCTTAAAGGACAATTATGGCTACACCTTC. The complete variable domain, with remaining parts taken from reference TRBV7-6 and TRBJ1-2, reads GAGVSQSPRYKVTKRGQDVALRCDPISGHVSLYWYRQALGQGPEFLTYFNYEAQQDKSGLPNDRFSAERPEGSISTLTIQRTEQRDSAMYRCASSLKDNYGYTFGSGTRLTVV.

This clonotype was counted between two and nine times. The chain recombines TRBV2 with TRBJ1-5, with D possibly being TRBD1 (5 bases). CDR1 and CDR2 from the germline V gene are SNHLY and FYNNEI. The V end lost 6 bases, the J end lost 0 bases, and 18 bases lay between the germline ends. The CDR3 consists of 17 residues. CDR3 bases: TGTGCCAGCAGCGGCCGGGACGGATTACTTAGCAATCAGCCCCAGCATTTT. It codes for CASSGRDGLLSNQPQHF.

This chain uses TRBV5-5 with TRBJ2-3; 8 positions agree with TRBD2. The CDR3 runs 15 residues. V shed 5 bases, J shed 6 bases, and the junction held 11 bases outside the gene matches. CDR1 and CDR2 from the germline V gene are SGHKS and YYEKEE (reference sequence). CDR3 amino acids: CASREGLEEMDTQYF. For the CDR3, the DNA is TGTGCCAGCAGAGAGGGACTAGAGGAGATGGATACGCAGTATTTT.

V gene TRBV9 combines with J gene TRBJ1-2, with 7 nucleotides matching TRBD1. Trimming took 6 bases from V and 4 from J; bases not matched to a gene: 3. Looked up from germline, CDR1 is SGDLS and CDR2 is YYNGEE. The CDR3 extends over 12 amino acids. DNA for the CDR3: TGTGCCAGCACCGACAGGGTCTATGGCTACACCTTC. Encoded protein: CASTDRVYGYTF.

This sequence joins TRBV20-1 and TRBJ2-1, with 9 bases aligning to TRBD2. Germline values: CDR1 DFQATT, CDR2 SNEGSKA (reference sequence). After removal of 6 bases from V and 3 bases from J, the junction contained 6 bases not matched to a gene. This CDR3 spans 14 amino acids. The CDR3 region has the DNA TGCAGTGCCAGACTAGCGGTTATCTACAATGAGCAGTTCTTC. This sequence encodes CSARLAVIYNEQFF.

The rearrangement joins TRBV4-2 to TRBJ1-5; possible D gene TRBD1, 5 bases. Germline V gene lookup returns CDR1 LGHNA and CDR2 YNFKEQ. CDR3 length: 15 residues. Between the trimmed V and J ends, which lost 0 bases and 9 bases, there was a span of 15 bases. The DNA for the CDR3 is TGTGCCAGCAGCCAAGAATCGGGGGTCTCAGGGCCCCAGCATTTT. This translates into CASSQESGVSGPQHF.

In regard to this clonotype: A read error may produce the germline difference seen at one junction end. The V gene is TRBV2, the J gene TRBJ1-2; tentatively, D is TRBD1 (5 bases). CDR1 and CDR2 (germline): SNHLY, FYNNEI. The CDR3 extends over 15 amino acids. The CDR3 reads CASSVAGPANYSYTF. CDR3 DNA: TGTGCCAGCAGTGTGGCAGGGCCCGCGAACTATAGCTACACCTTC.

The CDR3 reads CASSQVILEKLFF. As DNA, the CDR3 is TGCGCCAGCAGCCAAGTAATTTTGGAAAAACTGTTTTTT. V is TRBV4-1 and J is TRBJ1-4, with D uncertain. Germline values: CDR1 MGHRA, CDR2 YSYEKL. V was pared by 1 base and J by 8 bases, with 8 bases between. CDR3 length: 13 residues.

This CDR3 is CASSPAASRGTNEQYF. As DNA, the CDR3 is TGTGCCAGCAGCCCAGCGGCTAGCAGGGGGACTAATGAGCAGTACTTC. The V and J genes are TRBV7-9 and TRBJ2-7, with D perhaps matching TRBD1 or TRBD2 (7 bases each). Germline CDR1 is SEHNR and CDR2 is FQNEAQ (reference sequence). This CDR3 is built from 16 residues. Trimming removed 5 bases from V and 7 bases from J, with 24 bases in between.

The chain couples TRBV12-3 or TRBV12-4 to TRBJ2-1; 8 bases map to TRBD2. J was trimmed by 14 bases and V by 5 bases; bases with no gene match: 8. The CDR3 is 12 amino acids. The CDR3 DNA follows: TGTGCCAGCAGTCCAGGGACTAGGCGAGAGTTCTTC. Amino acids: CASSPGTRREFF.

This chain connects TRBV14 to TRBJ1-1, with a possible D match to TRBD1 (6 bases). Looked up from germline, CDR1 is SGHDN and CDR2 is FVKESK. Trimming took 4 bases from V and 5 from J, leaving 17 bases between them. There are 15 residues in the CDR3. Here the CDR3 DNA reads TGTGCCAGCAGCCTAATCGCAGGGGTTGGAACTGAAGCTTTCTTT. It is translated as CASSLIAGVGTEAFF.

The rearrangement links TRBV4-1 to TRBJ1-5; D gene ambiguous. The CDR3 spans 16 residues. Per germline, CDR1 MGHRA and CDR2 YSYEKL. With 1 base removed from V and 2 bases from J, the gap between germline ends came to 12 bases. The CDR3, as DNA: TGCGCCAGCAGCCAAGTTGAGCCGGGTGGCAATCAGCCCCAGCATTTT. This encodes CASSQVEPGGNQPQHF.